These T cell receptor beta chains were read from a single sample in a study of cytomegalovirus exposure and HLA in healthy donors. Sequencing was performed with immunoSEQ multiplex PCR; in TCRdb, only in-frame clones are kept and a portion is missing. The sample gives 220,000 or so clones, about 90% of which show up once; 1% to 1.2% is in the top ten. The specimen sequenced was PBMCs. These receptor sequences come from a woman aged 18-30 years in good health and CMV-seronegative. The CDR3 runs from the conserved cysteine through the conserved F or W. A D gene is named only where the DNA matches it firmly. The size field is filled for only some rows; it gives once, few, many or a size class.

length: 15; D: TRBD1; size: -; J: TRBJ2-1; V: TRBV28; CDR3: CASRYGTGYFNEQFF; DNA: TGTGCCAGCAGGTACGGGACAGGGTATTTCAATGAGCAGTTCTTC
length: 15; D: -; size: -; J: TRBJ2-1; V: TRBV9; CDR3: CASSVDPGGSNEQFF; DNA: TGTGCCAGCAGCGTAGATCCAGGGGGGTCGAATGAGCAGTTCTTC
length: 13; D: -; size: -; J: TRBJ2-3; V: TRBV5-1; CDR3: CASSDRWTDTQYF; DNA: TGCGCCAGCAGTGACAGGTGGACAGATACGCAGTATTTT
length: 15; D: -; size: -; J: TRBJ2-1; V: TRBV5-4; CDR3: CASSPSLFGDNEQFF; DNA: TGTGCCAGCAGCCCAAGTCTCTTCGGAGACAATGAGCAGTTCTTC
length: 17; D: TRBD2; size: -; J: TRBJ2-7; V: TRBV5-1; CDR3: CASRPGLATSYQYEQYF; DNA: TGCGCCAGCAGACCGGGACTAGCGACATCCTATCAGTACGAGCAGTACTTC
length: 15; D: TRBD1; size: -; J: TRBJ2-1; V: TRBV19; CDR3: CASSLGQGIDNEQFF; DNA: TGTGCCAGTAGTCTAGGACAGGGGATCGACAATGAGCAGTTCTTC
length: 13; D: -; size: -; J: TRBJ1-5; V: TRBV4-1; CDR3: CASSQGRGQPQHF; DNA: TGCGCCAGCAGCCAAGGTAGGGGTCAGCCCCAGCATTTT
length: 16; D: -; size: -; J: TRBJ1-5; V: TRBV6-1; CDR3: CASNDPGTFGYQPQHF; DNA: TGTGCCAGCAATGACCCTGGGACATTCGGCTATCAGCCCCAGCATTTT
length: 19; D: -; size: -; J: TRBJ2-2; V: TRBV15; CDR3: CATSRGGTTGEQNTGELFF; DNA: TGTGCCACCAGCAGAGGAGGAACCACCGGGGAACAGAACACCGGGGAGCTGTTTTTT
length: 16; D: TRBD1; size: -; J: TRBJ1-1; V: TRBV12-5; CDR3: CASGLVQQGADTEAFF; DNA: TGTGCTAGTGGTTTGGTACAACAGGGGGCGGACACTGAAGCTTTCTTT
length: 14; D: -; size: -; J: TRBJ2-3; V: TRBV7-9; CDR3: CASSFPQAGNTQYF; DNA: TGTGCCAGCAGCTTCCCACAGGCGGGAAATACGCAGTATTTT
length: 14; D: -; size: few; J: TRBJ2-3; V: TRBV11-3; CDR3: CASSLARGTDTQYF; DNA: TGTGCCAGCAGCTTAGCGCGCGGCACAGATACGCAGTATTTT
length: 17; D: TRBD1; size: -; J: TRBJ2-7; V: TRBV19; CDR3: CANGQGSQATGSYEQYF; DNA: TGTGCCAACGGACAGGGGAGTCAAGCGACTGGTTCCTACGAGCAGTACTTC
length: 18; D: -; size: -; J: TRBJ1-3; V: TRBV7-9; CDR3: CASSLAVHSRFSGNTIYF; DNA: TGTGCCAGCAGCTTAGCTGTTCACAGCCGATTCTCTGGAAACACCATATATTTT
length: 14; D: -; size: -; J: TRBJ1-5; V: TRBV28; CDR3: CACNGGGSNQPQHF; DNA: TGTGCCTGCAATGGTGGGGGCAGCAATCAGCCCCAGCATTTT
length: 12; D: -; size: -; J: TRBJ2-1; V: TRBV4-2; CDR3: CASSPGEYEQFF; DNA: TGTGCCAGCAGCCCCGGTGAATATGAGCAGTTCTTC
length: 11; D: -; size: -; J: TRBJ2-7; V: TRBV28; CDR3: CASSPLYEQYF; DNA: TGTGCCAGCAGCCCACTCTACGAGCAGTACTTC
length: 14; D: -; size: -; J: TRBJ1-1; V: TRBV5-4; CDR3: CASSSQKTNTEAFF; DNA: TGTGCCAGCAGCTCACAGAAGACGAACACTGAAGCTTTCTTT
length: 14; D: TRBD1; size: -; J: TRBJ2-7; V: TRBV28; CDR3: CASRDGTGTNEQYF; DNA: TGTGCCAGCAGAGACGGGACAGGTACGAACGAGCAGTACTTC
length: 15; D: -; size: once; J: TRBJ1-2; V: TRBV7-9; CDR3: CASSYKKGSGYGYTF; DNA: TGTGCCAGCAGCTATAAAAAGGGGTCCGGCTATGGCTACACCTTC
length: 14; D: TRBD1; size: few; J: TRBJ1-6; V: TRBV27; CDR3: CASGTGQGPSPLHF; DNA: TGTGCCAGCGGGACCGGACAGGGGCCATCACCCCTCCACTTT
length: 15; D: TRBD1; size: -; J: TRBJ1-2; V: TRBV4-2; CDR3: CASSQAEGTGGRYTF; DNA: TGTGCCAGCAGCCAAGCAGAGGGGACAGGGGGCCGCTACACCTTC
length: 12; D: -; size: -; J: TRBJ1-2; V: TRBV4-1; CDR3: CASSQAGSGYTF; DNA: TGCGCCAGCAGCCAAGCGGGATCTGGCTACACCTTC
length: 19; D: TRBD2; size: -; J: TRBJ2-1; V: TRBV5-1; CDR3: CASSFLAGAKGNSYNEQFF; DNA: TGCGCCAGCAGCTTCCTAGCGGGAGCGAAAGGTAACTCCTACAATGAGCAGTTCTTC
length: 14; D: TRBD1; size: -; J: TRBJ2-7; V: TRBV27; CDR3: CASTERQGLFEQYF; DNA: TGTGCCAGCACCGAACGACAGGGGCTCTTCGAGCAGTACTTC
length: 16; D: TRBD1; size: -; J: TRBJ1-6; V: TRBV30; CDR3: CAWSVQTGVANSPLHF; DNA: TGTGCCTGGAGTGTCCAAACAGGGGTAGCTAATTCACCCCTCCACTTT